The rows below give T cell receptor beta chains drawn from one sample of a study of T cell responses to AZD1222 COVID-19 vaccine. Produced via immunoSEQ multiplex PCR; TCRdb's table is partial and in-frame only. The data show hundreds of thousands of clones, about 93% seen once. Here the sequenced sample was peripheral blood, taken on day 0 of MenACWY control vaccination. The receptors were sampled from an adult in good health. Each CDR3 is given without its conserved first and last residue. Each record gives: D gene, J gene, V gene, clone size, CDR3 protein. A D gene is named only where the DNA matches it firmly. The size field is filled for only some rows; it gives once, few, many or a size class.

D gene: NA; J gene: TRBJ2-7; V gene: TRBV3-1/TRBV3-2; clone size: NA; CDR3 protein: ASSQEGRPY
D gene: NA; J gene: TRBJ1-2; V gene: TRBV6-5; clone size: NA; CDR3 protein: ASSPGGVNHGYT
D gene: NA; J gene: TRBJ2-1; V gene: TRBV7-9; clone size: NA; CDR3 protein: ASSSEGGNEQF
D gene: NA; J gene: TRBJ1-6; V gene: TRBV2; clone size: NA; CDR3 protein: ASSAQDTAANSPLH
D gene: NA; J gene: TRBJ1-5; V gene: TRBV30; clone size: NA; CDR3 protein: AWGTLGGNQPQH
D gene: NA; J gene: TRBJ1-1; V gene: TRBV6-2/TRBV6-3; clone size: NA; CDR3 protein: ASSYLDGRKSEAF
D gene: NA; J gene: TRBJ1-1; V gene: TRBV7-9; clone size: once; CDR3 protein: ASSLGQATEAF
D gene: NA; J gene: TRBJ1-1; V gene: TRBV7-9; clone size: once; CDR3 protein: ASSLGQDNTEAF
D gene: NA; J gene: TRBJ1-1; V gene: TRBV19; clone size: NA; CDR3 protein: ASSISGPGAEAF
D gene: NA; J gene: TRBJ1-1; V gene: TRBV7-9; clone size: NA; CDR3 protein: ASSPQRREAF
D gene: NA; J gene: TRBJ2-7; V gene: TRBV18; clone size: NA; CDR3 protein: ASSPPGPPYEQY
D gene: TRBD1; J gene: TRBJ1-2; V gene: TRBV5-1; clone size: NA; CDR3 protein: ASSFTTGETYGYT
D gene: NA; J gene: TRBJ2-5; V gene: TRBV7-9; clone size: once; CDR3 protein: ASSVSGGVETQY
D gene: NA; J gene: TRBJ1-6; V gene: TRBV10-1; clone size: NA; CDR3 protein: ASSDFRESPLH
D gene: NA; J gene: TRBJ1-5; V gene: TRBV19; clone size: once; CDR3 protein: ASSIDRDSNQPQH
D gene: TRBD1; J gene: TRBJ1-1; V gene: TRBV5-1; clone size: NA; CDR3 protein: ASSLRTGGFGDTEAF
D gene: NA; J gene: TRBJ1-2; V gene: TRBV2; clone size: NA; CDR3 protein: ASTSGDYGYT
D gene: TRBD1; J gene: TRBJ1-3; V gene: TRBV10-2; clone size: NA; CDR3 protein: ASSGQGDTIY
D gene: TRBD2; J gene: TRBJ2-1; V gene: TRBV27; clone size: NA; CDR3 protein: ASSFRLATTYNEQF
D gene: NA; J gene: TRBJ2-7; V gene: TRBV6-2/TRBV6-3; clone size: NA; CDR3 protein: ASSFLLGVYEQY
D gene: TRBD1; J gene: TRBJ2-2; V gene: TRBV5-1; clone size: NA; CDR3 protein: ASSLAGGGPTGELF
D gene: NA; J gene: TRBJ1-3; V gene: TRBV6-1; clone size: NA; CDR3 protein: ASSEEVAAGPIY
D gene: TRBD1; J gene: TRBJ1-6; V gene: TRBV7-2; clone size: few; CDR3 protein: ASSHGTGPLH
D gene: NA; J gene: TRBJ1-1; V gene: TRBV12-2; clone size: few; CDR3 protein: ASRGQGYTEAF
D gene: TRBD1; J gene: TRBJ2-3; V gene: TRBV5-5; clone size: NA; CDR3 protein: ASSQDRGGTDTQY
D gene: NA; J gene: TRBJ1-2; V gene: TRBV2; clone size: NA; CDR3 protein: ASSELTHLVGVHRGYT
D gene: NA; J gene: TRBJ1-1; V gene: TRBV9; clone size: NA; CDR3 protein: ASSVGSQTEAF
D gene: NA; J gene: TRBJ1-5; V gene: TRBV18; clone size: NA; CDR3 protein: ASSPPNGNQPQH
D gene: NA; J gene: TRBJ1-6; V gene: TRBV19; clone size: NA; CDR3 protein: ASSLKDRNNSPLH
D gene: NA; J gene: TRBJ1-5; V gene: TRBV2; clone size: once; CDR3 protein: ASSENFPTDQPQH
D gene: NA; J gene: TRBJ1-5; V gene: TRBV5-1; clone size: NA; CDR3 protein: ASNKGDNQPQH
D gene: NA; J gene: TRBJ2-1; V gene: TRBV12-3/TRBV12-4; clone size: NA; CDR3 protein: ASSLVYNEQF
D gene: TRBD1; J gene: TRBJ2-7; V gene: TRBV7-6; clone size: NA; CDR3 protein: ASSSNRGYEQY
D gene: NA; J gene: TRBJ1-3; V gene: TRBV11-2; clone size: NA; CDR3 protein: ASSLTPGQGNTIY
D gene: NA; J gene: TRBJ2-7; V gene: TRBV15; clone size: NA; CDR3 protein: ATSRPGTAAFHEQY
D gene: NA; J gene: TRBJ1-4; V gene: TRBV3-1/TRBV3-2; clone size: NA; CDR3 protein: AIGGAGVGEKLF
D gene: NA; J gene: TRBJ1-5; V gene: TRBV28; clone size: NA; CDR3 protein: ASSLSRGLSPQH
D gene: TRBD2; J gene: TRBJ2-1; V gene: TRBV6-5; clone size: NA; CDR3 protein: ASRSGGSYNEQF
D gene: NA; J gene: TRBJ2-3; V gene: TRBV7-2; clone size: NA; CDR3 protein: ASSRRGGPKPDTQY
D gene: NA; J gene: TRBJ1-2; V gene: TRBV28; clone size: NA; CDR3 protein: ASSLAGSYGYT
D gene: TRBD1; J gene: TRBJ2-2; V gene: TRBV19; clone size: NA; CDR3 protein: ATSPRQGLGGTGELF
D gene: NA; J gene: TRBJ1-1; V gene: TRBV5-4; clone size: NA; CDR3 protein: ASSILNTEAF
D gene: NA; J gene: TRBJ1-2; V gene: TRBV28; clone size: NA; CDR3 protein: ASRPIGGSEYYGYT